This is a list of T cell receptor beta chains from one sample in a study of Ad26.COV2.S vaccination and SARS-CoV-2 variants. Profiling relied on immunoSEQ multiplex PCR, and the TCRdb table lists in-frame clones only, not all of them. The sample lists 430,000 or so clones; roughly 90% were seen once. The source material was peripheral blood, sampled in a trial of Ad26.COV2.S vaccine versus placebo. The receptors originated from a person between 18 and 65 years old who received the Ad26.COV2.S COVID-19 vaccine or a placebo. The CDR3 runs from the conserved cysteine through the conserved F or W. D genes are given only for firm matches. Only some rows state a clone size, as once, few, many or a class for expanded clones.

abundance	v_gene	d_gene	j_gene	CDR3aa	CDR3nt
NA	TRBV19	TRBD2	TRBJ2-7	CASSFRLAAYEQYF	TGTGCCAGTAGTTTTCGGCTAGCGGCCTACGAGCAGTACTTC
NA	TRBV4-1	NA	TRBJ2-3	CASSLQLSRTDTQYF	TGCGCCAGCAGCCTGCAACTAAGTCGCACAGATACGCAGTATTTT
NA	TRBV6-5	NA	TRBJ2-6	CASSYANSGANVLTF	TGTGCCAGCAGTTACGCCAACTCTGGGGCCAACGTCCTGACTTTC
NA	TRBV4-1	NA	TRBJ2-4	CASSPDGTAKNIQYF	TGCGCCAGCAGCCCCGATGGGACAGCCAAAAACATTCAGTACTTC
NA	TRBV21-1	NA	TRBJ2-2	CASSKLGRGELFF	TGTGCCAGCAGCAAATTGGGGCGGGGGGAGCTGTTTTTT
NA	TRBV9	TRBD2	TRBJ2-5	CASSAGGRETQYF	TGTGCCAGCAGCGCGGGAGGGCGAGAGACCCAGTACTTC
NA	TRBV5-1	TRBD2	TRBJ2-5	CASSLNGGRKEETQYF	TGCGCCAGCAGCTTGAACGGCGGGAGAAAAGAGGAGACCCAGTACTTC
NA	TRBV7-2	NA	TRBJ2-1	CASSLNGGHNEQFF	TGTGCCAGCAGCTTAAATGGGGGTCACAATGAGCAGTTCTTC
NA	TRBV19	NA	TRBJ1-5	CASKITQGRVNQPQHF	TGTGCCAGTAAAATCACTCAAGGAAGGGTCAATCAGCCCCAGCATTTT
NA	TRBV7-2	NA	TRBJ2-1	CASSLALSHSNEQFF	TGTGCCAGCAGCTTAGCGCTTAGCCATAGCAATGAGCAGTTCTTC
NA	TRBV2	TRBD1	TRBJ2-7	CASTRDRASYEQYF	TGTGCCAGCACCAGGGACAGGGCTTCCTACGAGCAGTACTTC
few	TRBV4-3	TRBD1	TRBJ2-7	CASSQDGVGGTGEQYF	TGCGCCAGCAGCCAAGACGGCGTAGGGGGCACGGGTGAGCAGTACTTC
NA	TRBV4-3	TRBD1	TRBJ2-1	CASSPGQAYNEQFF	TGCGCCAGCAGCCCGGGACAGGCCTACAATGAGCAGTTCTTC
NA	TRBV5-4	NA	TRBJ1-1	CASSLSQNTEAFF	TGTGCCAGCAGCTTGTCCCAGAACACTGAAGCTTTCTTT
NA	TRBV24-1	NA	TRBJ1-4	CATSDPASGPPDEKLFF	TGTGCCACCAGTGACCCGGCCTCCGGGCCCCCGGACGAAAAACTGTTTTTT
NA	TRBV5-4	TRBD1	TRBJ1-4	CASSVTGKEKLFF	TGTGCCAGCAGCGTGACAGGGAAGGAAAAACTGTTTTTT
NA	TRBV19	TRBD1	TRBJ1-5	CASSMGQGSQPQHF	TGTGCCAGTAGTATGGGACAGGGGTCTCAGCCCCAGCATTTT